A selection of T cell receptor beta chains follows, all from one sample in a study of cytomegalovirus exposure and HLA in healthy donors. The method was immunoSEQ multiplex PCR; TCRdb's version includes in-frame clones alone and lacks a portion of them. The sample lists some 180,000 clones, roughly nine tenths occurring once. Sequenced sample: PBMCs. These receptor sequences come from a boy younger than 10 in good health and CMV-seronegative. Both conserved end residues are part of each CDR3.

V: TRBV11-2; CDR3: CASSSSASFENIQYF
V: TRBV6-1; CDR3: CASSDASLNTEAFF
V: TRBV7-9; CDR3: CASSPTSGRFVGELFF
V: TRBV20-1; CDR3: CSARDFRGLFF
V: TRBV27; CDR3: CASSLRIGGARDTEAFF
V: TRBV27; CDR3: CASSFQGNSPLHF
V: TRBV28; CDR3: CASSLLAVFEQFF
V: TRBV20-1; CDR3: CSASFFYGYTF
V: TRBV7-9; CDR3: CASSLETRDQHF
V: TRBV5-1; CDR3: CASSLVSGSSYEQYF
V: TRBV30; CDR3: CAWSKLAATDTQYF
V: TRBV7-2; CDR3: CASSSRVTGELFF
V: TRBV4-2; CDR3: CASSQKDRGIGEKLFF
V: TRBV30; CDR3: CAWSYIGTITPGDGYTF
V: TRBV5-1; CDR3: CASSAGLGEKLFF
V: TRBV30; CDR3: CAWSKKGLDTSYEQYF
V: TRBV6-1; CDR3: CASSETGTPEAFF
V: TRBV11-2; CDR3: CASSSLREGAYSYNSPLHF
V: TRBV11-2; CDR3: CASSPGRGQGKTGELFF
V: TRBV6-5; CDR3: CASRETGGGLEQYF
V: TRBV28; CDR3: CASSLAGGAVDTQYF
V: TRBV19; CDR3: CASSRGQGPSGANVLTF
V: TRBV2; CDR3: CASSDGTGGTGELFF
V: TRBV4-2; CDR3: CASSFPLAGQYNEQFF
V: TRBV28; CDR3: CASSFSSTYEQYF
V: TRBV18; CDR3: CASSPSGGVSSYEQYF
V: TRBV7-9; CDR3: CASSPDRDEQYF
V: TRBV19; CDR3: CASSIADTQYF
V: TRBV7-9; CDR3: CASSFPRRGRYEQYF
V: TRBV6-5; CDR3: CASRHRGETQYF
V: TRBV9; CDR3: CASSVSPGVGVDGYTF
V: TRBV4-2; CDR3: CASSQDQIAGPAGTDTQYF
V: TRBV19; CDR3: CASRKESGTQYF
V: TRBV7-9; CDR3: CASSHPRGRGGAFF
V: TRBV7-9; CDR3: CASSLSGLQEHNYGYTF
V: TRBV28; CDR3: CASSRLGGLVYEQYF
V: TRBV7-2; CDR3: CASSLDGRAGIDTIYF
V: TRBV19; CDR3: CASSMGTSGRGRYEQYF
V: TRBV11-3; CDR3: CASSPTMTGWTEAFF
V: TRBV29-1; CDR3: CSVGQSQETQYF
V: TRBV29-1; CDR3: CSVEGTSGSRYYNEQFF
V: TRBV7-9; CDR3: CASGGPLNTEAFF
V: TRBV5-4; CDR3: CASSWQGRTYNEQFF
V: TRBV6-6; CDR3: CASSPGTAFTDTQYF
V: TRBV5-5; CDR3: CASSPRLQGTETQYF